This T cell receptor beta chain was recovered during a study of blood T cell repertoires in COVID-19. Study-wide context: Samples of COVID-19 (acute and convalescent) were obtained from the United States, Italy and Spain. Nucleic acid was either cDNA or gDNA, and it came from T cells, B-cell-depleted T cells, or PBMCs.

Trimming cost V 9 bases and J 2 bases, with 11 bases left between them. Germline values: CDR1 LNHDA, CDR2 SQIVND (reference sequence). The CDR3 extends over 13 amino acids. In the original workflow: Amplification of reference gene primers provided the estimated nucleated cell counts. The data were produced by immunoSEQ multiplex PCR, yet TCRdb's version contains in-frame clones alone and is incomplete. V and J calls and clone size are as listed in that table; D and trimming were resolved from the DNA. The table shows 150,000 to 200,000 clones, with approximately 85% occurring only once. Sequenced sample: peripheral blood. This sequence joins TRBV19 and TRBJ1-3; D is ambiguous. The source is a woman of 80 years or more with acute or convalescent COVID-19. The CDR3 protein is CASTPGPGNTIYF. In nucleotides, the CDR3 is TGTGCCAGCACCCCAGGCCCTGGAAACACCATATATTTT.